Listed here are 8 T cell receptor beta chains from one sample, sequenced in a study of blood T cell repertoires in COVID-19. Measured with immunoSEQ multiplex PCR; TCRdb has only the in-frame clones, and not every one. The sample has roughly 100,000 clones, about 85% seen once. The sequencing sample was made of peripheral blood. These receptors were collected from a man aged 45-65 years with acute or convalescent COVID-19.

The V and J genes are TRBV30 and TRBJ1-6; 9 nucleotides line up with TRBD1. Germline V gene lookup returns CDR1 GTSNPN and CDR2 SVGIG (reference sequence). V trimming: 4 bases; J trimming: 10 bases; junction bases outside the gene matches: 8. The CDR3 runs 14 residues. The CDR3 sequence is CAWKKLTGGSPLHF. CDR3 DNA sequence: TGTGCCTGGAAGAAGTTAACAGGGGGCTCACCCCTCCACTTT.

This clone was counted a few times. The genes are TRBV5-1 and TRBJ1-1, with 8 bases fitting TRBD1. Germline V gives CDR1 SGHRS, CDR2 YFSETQ. The CDR3 extends over 15 amino acids. V lost 2 bases and J lost 6; bases outside the gene matches: 9. CDR3 DNA sequence: TGCGCCAGCAGCTTCGTGGACAGGGAAGGAGCTGAAGCTTTCTTT. The encoded protein is CASSFVDREGAEAFF.

This rearrangement joins TRBV16 to TRBJ2-5; TRBD1 matches at 7 bases. The ends lost 2 bases at V and 4 bases at J; junction bases unmatched: 7. This CDR3 has 15 amino acids. Germline-derived CDR1 and CDR2 are KGHSY and FQNENV. The CDR3 DNA sequence: TGTGCCAGCAGCCAAGACAGGGTGGGGACAGAGACCCAGTACTTC. Its translation is CASSQDRVGTETQYF.

This clone was picked up one time. The J gene is TRBJ1-6, the V gene TRBV19; D is perhaps TRBD1 (5 bases). The CDR3 is 16 amino acids. Trimming pared 4 bases from V and 8 bases from J, leaving 18 bases between. Germline assignment: CDR1 LNHDA and CDR2 SQIVND (reference sequence). The CDR3 is CASSTTGGGNYSPLHF. The DNA for the CDR3 is TGTGCCAGTAGTACAACAGGCGGCGGGAATTATTCACCCCTCCACTTT.

The rearrangement joins TRBV20-1 to TRBJ2-1; no clear D gene. V lost 4 bases and J 4 bases, leaving 5 bases between the germline ends. Germline V gene data show CDR1 as DFQATT and CDR2 as SNEGSKA (reference sequence). The length of the CDR3 is 11 residues. The DNA of the CDR3 is TGCAGTGCTACCCCTTACAATGAGCAGTTCTTC. It yields the protein CSATPYNEQFF.

This clone was detected only once. This sequence joins TRBV3-1 (or the pseudogene TRBV3-2) and TRBJ1-4; 9 bases map to TRBD1. Germline CDR1 reads LGHDT; CDR2 reads YNNKEL (reference sequence). J was trimmed by 7 bases and V by 0 bases; bases with no gene match: 12. The CDR3 runs to 18 residues. CDR3 in amino acids: CASSQDLLTGGPGEKLFF. The CDR3 DNA follows: TGTGCCAGCAGCCAAGATCTCCTTACAGGGGGCCCTGGTGAAAAACTGTTTTTT.

This clone was observed a few times. The rearrangement links TRBV7-6 to TRBJ2-7, with D possibly being TRBD2 (6 bases). With 0 bases removed from V and 1 base from J, the gap between germline ends came to 10 bases. Germline values: CDR1 SGHVS, CDR2 FNYEAQ. The CDR3 length is 15 residues. The CDR3 bases are TGTGCCAGCAGCTTAGCGCCTAGCGCGTCCTACGAGCAGTACTTC. This sequence encodes CASSLAPSASYEQYF.

This clone was counted a few times. The rearrangement joins TRBV11-2 to TRBJ1-5, with no clear D. CDR1 SGHAT and CDR2 FQNNGV come from the germline V gene. V was trimmed by 0 bases and J by 9 bases, leaving 9 bases between them. CDR3 length: 13 residues. CDR3 nucleotide sequence: TGTGCCAGCAGCTTAGATCTGAGGAGGCCCCAGCATTTT. Its translation is CASSLDLRRPQHF.